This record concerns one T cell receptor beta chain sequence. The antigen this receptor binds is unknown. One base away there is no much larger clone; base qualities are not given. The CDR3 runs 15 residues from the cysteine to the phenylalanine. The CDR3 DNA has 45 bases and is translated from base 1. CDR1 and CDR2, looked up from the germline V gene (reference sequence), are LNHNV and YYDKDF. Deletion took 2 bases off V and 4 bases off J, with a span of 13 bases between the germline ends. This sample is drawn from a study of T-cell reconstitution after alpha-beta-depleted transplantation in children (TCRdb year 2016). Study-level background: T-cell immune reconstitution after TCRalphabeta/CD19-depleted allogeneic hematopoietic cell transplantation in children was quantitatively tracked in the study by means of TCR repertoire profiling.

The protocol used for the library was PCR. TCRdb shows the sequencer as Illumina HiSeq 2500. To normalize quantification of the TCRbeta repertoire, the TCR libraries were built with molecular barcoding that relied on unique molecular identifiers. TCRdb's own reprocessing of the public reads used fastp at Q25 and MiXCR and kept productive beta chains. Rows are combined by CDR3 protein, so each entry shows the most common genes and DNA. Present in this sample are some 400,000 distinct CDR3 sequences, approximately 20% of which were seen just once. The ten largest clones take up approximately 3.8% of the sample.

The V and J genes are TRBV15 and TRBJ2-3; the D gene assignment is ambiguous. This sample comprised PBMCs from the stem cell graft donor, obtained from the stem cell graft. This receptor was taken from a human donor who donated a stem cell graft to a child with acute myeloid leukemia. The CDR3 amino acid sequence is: CATSRNNKRADTQYF. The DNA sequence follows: TGTGCCACCAGCAGAAACAACAAAAGGGCAGATACGCAGTATTTT.